This passage covers 7 T cell receptor beta chains from one sample sequenced in a study of blood T cells in healthy people across ages. With a J-beta primer mix and a sample-barcoded 5' primer, a second PCR ran roughly 6 to 11 cycles. TCRdb reprocessed the 5' RACE reads with MiXCR, giving one entry per CDR3 protein. This sample has around 990,000 distinct CDR3 sequences, with around 25% found just once. These data also formed part of another study, on T cells of mothers and their children.

What was sequenced was blood. All receptors come from a girl aged 2-10 years in good health.

This clonotype was seen more than once but under ten times. V gene TRBV29-1 combines with J gene TRBJ1-1; D is unresolved. Trimming took off 4 bases at V and 2 bases at J, with 14 bases between the two ends. This CDR3 has 14 amino acids. Germline CDR1 and CDR2: SQVTM and ANQGSEA. The CDR3 DNA reads as TGCAGCGTTGCTGGGATCTTCGTTAACACTGAAGCTTTCTTT. This translates into CSVAGIFVNTEAFF.

The rearrangement links TRBV20-1 to TRBJ2-2; TRBD2 might be the D (7 bases). The CDR3 spans 16 residues. Germline CDR1 and CDR2: DFQATT and SNEGSKA (reference sequence). V was trimmed by 0 bases and J by 4 bases, leaving 15 bases between them. DNA for the CDR3: TGCAGTGCTAGAGATGGCGGGGGCCGAATCACCGGGGAGCTGTTTTTT. Amino acids: CSARDGGGRITGELFF.

A few counts support this clonotype. The germline gene is not matched at one end of the junction; a read error may be the cause. The rearrangement links TRBV4-3 to TRBJ2-5; D is perhaps TRBD1 (6 bases). CDR3 size: 15 residues. In germline, CDR1 is LGHNA, CDR2 YSLEER. This CDR3 is CASNQDPFRGETQYF. In nucleotides, the CDR3 is TGCGCCAGCAACCAAGACCCGTTCAGGGGAGAGACCCAGTACTTC.

The V call is TRBV14, the J call TRBJ2-5; perhaps TRBD1 as D (6 bases). V dropped 4 bases and J dropped 2 bases, with 11 bases sitting between them. The CDR3 covers 14 residues. Germline V CDR1 and CDR2: SGHDN, FVKESK. CDR3 sequence reads: CASSRIGTQETQYF. Here the CDR3 DNA reads TGTGCCAGCAGCCGTATCGGGACACAAGAGACCCAGTACTTC. Full variable domain (remainder filled in from reference TRBV14 and TRBJ2-5): EAGVTQFPSHSVIEKGQTVTLRCDPISGHDNLYWYRRVMGKEIKFLLHFVKESKQDESGMPNNRFLAERTGGTYSTLKVQPAELEDSGVYFCASSRIGTQETQYFGPGTRLLVL.

The rearrangement joins TRBV7-9 to TRBJ2-1, with TRBD1 matching over 8 bases. This CDR3 comprises 18 residues. With V trimmed by 5 bases and J by 4 bases, 16 bases remained unmatched. Germline CDR1 is SEHNR and CDR2 is FQNEAQ (reference sequence). This chain's CDR3 is CASSDEDIGTGSYNEQFF. The DNA of the CDR3 is TGTGCCAGCAGCGACGAAGACATAGGGACAGGATCATACAATGAGCAGTTCTTC.

The V call is TRBV12-3 or TRBV12-4, the J call TRBJ2-5; tentative D call: TRBD2 (6 bases). There are 14 residues in the CDR3. V was shortened by 3 bases and J by 5 bases, with 13 bases between the two germline ends. The CDR3 DNA reads TGTGCCAGCAGTTTCGGAACGGGGGTGGAGACCCAGTACTTC. It yields the protein CASSFGTGVETQYF.

The table lists this clonotype with a few counts. The rearrangement uses TRBV4-1 and TRBJ2-1; 7 nucleotides match TRBD2. The J segment lost 10 bases and the V segment lost 1 base, leaving 1 base of the junction unmatched. CDR1 and CDR2 from the germline V gene are MGHRA and YSYEKL. CDR3 length: 12 residues. CDR3 bases: TGCGCCAGCAGCCAAGGGGACTACGAGCAGTTCTTC. Protein sequence: CASSQGDYEQFF.